This entry is about one T cell receptor (beta chain). Its antigen remains unknown. This entry comes from a study of tumor-infiltrating lymphocytes in localized non-small cell lung cancer. V shed 6 bases, J shed 4 bases, and the junction held 8 bases outside the gene matches. This CDR3 contains 15 residues. Looked up from germline, CDR1 is KGHSH and CDR2 is LQKENI. Measured with immunoSEQ multiplex PCR; TCRdb has only the in-frame clones, and not every one. This table has 13,000 or so clones, around 79% appearing once. Overall study results and limits: Tumor T-cell fraction was not associated with recurrence-free survival.

V is TRBV18 and J is TRBJ2-1; TRBD1 agrees at 8 bases. Sequenced material: lung tumor tissue. The origin of this receptor is a human donor with non-small cell lung cancer. The DNA of the CDR3 is TGTGCCAGCTCTCTCGGGACAGGAGGATACAATGAGCAGTTCTTC. This encodes CASSLGTGGYNEQFF. Using reference TRBV18 and TRBJ2-1 for the parts outside the CDR3, the full variable domain is NAGVMQNPRHLVRRRGQEARLRCSPMKGHSHVYWYRQLPEEGLKFMVYLQKENIIDESGMPKERFSAEFPKEGPSILRIQQVVRGDSAAYFCASSLGTGGYNEQFFGPGTRLTVL.